Below are 15 T cell receptor beta chains sequenced from a single sample in a study of T cells in Graves' hyperthyroidism and ophthalmopathy. Amplified TCR beta CDR3 regions derived from RNA transcripts. The study used the HTBI primer set for a first-round RT-PCR of the TCR CDR3. TCRdb reprocessed the multiplex PCR reads via MiXCR and lists one record per CDR3 protein. The sample records 300,000 to 450,000 distinct CDR3 sequences, 18% being singletons. The sequencing input was blood. The receptors here all came from a man aged 18 to 35 with Graves' ophthalmopathy.

This clonotype was seen ten or more times. The chain is built from TRBV5-1 and TRBJ1-2; D is possibly TRBD1 (6 bases). The CDR3 runs 13 residues. The ends were cut back, 2 bases at V and 6 bases at J, with 11 bases in the middle. Germline V gives CDR1 SGHRS, CDR2 YFSETQ. CDR3 loop: CASSFSGADGYTF. DNA for the CDR3: TGCGCCAGCAGCTTCTCAGGGGCCGATGGCTACACCTTC.

This clonotype was picked up a small number of times. This chain uses TRBV4-1 with TRBJ2-2; D is perhaps TRBD1 (5 bases). V shed 0 bases and J shed 3 bases, with 8 bases lying between them. Germline values: CDR1 MGHRA, CDR2 YSYEKL. The CDR3 covers 15 residues. In DNA, the CDR3 is TGCGCCAGCAGCCAAGACCAGGGCGACACCGGGGAGCTGTTTTTT. This encodes CASSQDQGDTGELFF.

Regarding this clonotype: It is likely a read error, because the conserved phenylalanine at the end of the CDR3 is missing. The CDR3 spells CASSLAGALSGNTIYS. The CDR3 DNA follows: TGCGCCAGCAGCTTGGCTGGGGCCCTCTCTGGAAACACCATATATTCT. The chain recombines TRBV5-1 with TRBJ1-3; perhaps TRBD1 as D (5 bases). The CDR3 runs to 16 residues. V was pared by 0 bases and J by 0 bases, with 10 bases between. Germline CDR1 and CDR2: SGHRS and YFSETQ.

This clonotype has more than one count but fewer than ten. The V and J genes are TRBV15 and TRBJ2-1; tentatively, D is TRBD2 (5 bases). The length of the CDR3 is 13 residues. The germline CDR1 and CDR2 sequences are LNHNV and YYDKDF (reference sequence). V was cut by 4 bases and J by 5 bases, with 9 bases left in between. The CDR3 DNA reads as TGTGCCACCAGCATTGACGGGAACAATGAGCAGTTCTTC. Its translation: CATSIDGNNEQFF.

V usage is TRBV2 and J usage is TRBJ1-6; D unclear. Trimming pared 2 bases from V and 4 bases from J, leaving 12 bases between. The V gene's germline CDR1 is SNHLY and CDR2 FYNNEI. The CDR3 covers 16 residues. The CDR3 DNA sequence: TGTGCCAGCAGTGAAAACCTCTCCCCTTATAATTCACCCCTCCACTTT. This sequence encodes CASSENLSPYNSPLHF. The variable domain in full, completed from reference TRBV2 and TRBJ1-6, reads EPEVTQTPSHQVTQMGQEVILRCVPISNHLYFYWYRQILGQKVEFLVSFYNNEISEKSEIFDDQFSVERPDGSNFTLKIRSTKLEDSAMYFCASSENLSPYNSPLHFGNGTRLTVT.

This clonotype was detected many times. CDR3 in amino acids: CASSLLTEAFF. CDR3 in DNA: TGTGCCAGCAGTCTTTTAACTGAAGCTTTCTTT. V gene TRBV28 combines with J gene TRBJ1-1; D gene unclear. This CDR3 region has 11 residues. Germline V lookup: CDR1 MDHEN, CDR2 SYDVKM. V was pared by 5 bases and J by 5 bases, with 6 bases between. Variable domain in full (rest from reference TRBV28 and TRBJ1-1): DVKVTQSSRYLVKRTGEKVFLECVQDMDHENMFWYRQDPGLGLRLIYFSYDVKMKEKGDIPEGYSVSREKKERFSLILESASTNQTSMYLCASSLLTEAFFGQGTRLTVV.

A word on this clonotype: One end of the junction fails to match germline, which may point to a read error. The J gene is TRBJ2-5, the V gene TRBV7-9, with 10 positions matching TRBD2. CDR3 length equals 17 residues. The germline gives CDR1 SEHNR, CDR2 FQNEAQ (reference sequence). CDR3 sequence: CAGSIKSGLAYEETQYF. Written as DNA, the CDR3 is TGTGCCGGCAGCATAAAATCGGGACTAGCGTATGAAGAGACCCAGTACTTC.

Many counts were recorded for this clonotype. The chain combines TRBV5-5 with TRBJ2-5; 10 bases fit TRBD2. CDR1 is SGHKS and CDR2 is YYEKEE in the germline V gene (reference sequence). Trimming took 4 bases from V and 0 from J; bases not matched to a gene: 9. There are 17 residues in the CDR3. CDR3 DNA sequence: TGTGCCAGCAGCCCAACTCAAGCGGGGGGGTACCAAGAGACCCAGTACTTC. Translated, it gives CASSPTQAGGYQETQYF.

Points on this clonotype: Given a much more abundant clone one base away, this may be a read error. The chain couples TRBV7-2 to TRBJ2-1; 9 bases agree with TRBD1. Germline trimming cut 3 bases from V and 8 bases from J; bases unmatched to any gene: 5. Germline assignment: CDR1 SGHTA and CDR2 FQGNSA. The CDR3 length is 14 residues. The CDR3, as DNA: TGTACCAGCAGCTTGGGACAGGGCGTCGATGAGCAGTTCTTC. This codes for CTSSLGQGVDEQFF.

This clonotype was observed a few times. This rearrangement joins TRBV19 to TRBJ2-7, with 8 bases matching TRBD1. V gave up 10 bases and J gave up 5 bases; unmatched junction bases: 7. The CDR3 contains 12 residues. The germline V gene encodes CDR1 LNHDA and CDR2 SQIVND (reference sequence). CDR3 residues: CATRQGAHEQYF. CDR3 nucleotide sequence: TGTGCCACCCGGCAGGGGGCCCACGAGCAGTACTTC.

The rearrangement joins TRBV7-3 to TRBJ1-6; TRBD1 matches 9 bases. CDR1 is SGHTA and CDR2 is FQGTGA in the germline V gene. This CDR3 is 14 amino acids long. V trimming: 5 bases; J trimming: 8 bases; junction bases outside the gene matches: 4. CDR3 sequence (DNA): TGTGCCAGCAGCCGAGGACAGGGGTATTCACCCCTCCACTTT. Translation gives CASSRGQGYSPLHF.

This clonotype was observed a handful of times. At one boundary the junction diverges from the germline segment, which might be a read error. The chain couples TRBV6-2 or TRBV6-3 to TRBJ1-5; weak D call: TRBD1 (6 bases). CDR1 MNHEY and CDR2 SVGEGT come from the germline V gene. CDR3 length: 14 amino acids. The CDR3 nucleotides read TGTGCCAGCAGTACCGTACAGGGTTCTCAGCCCCGGCATTTT. This translates into CASSTVQGSQPRHF.

This clonotype occurred many times. The CDR3 bases are TGTGCCAGCAGTACGGGGGAGGATGAGCAGTTCTTC. This gives the protein CASSTGEDEQFF. The V call is TRBV2, the J call TRBJ2-1, with D maybe TRBD2 (6 bases). Looked up from germline, CDR1 is SNHLY and CDR2 is FYNNEI. Trimming took off 5 bases at V and 8 bases at J, with 10 bases between the two ends. The CDR3 runs to 12 residues.

The chain has TRBV6-1 and TRBJ2-2; tentatively, D is TRBD2 (6 bases). CDR3 length: 13 amino acids. Germline CDR1 and CDR2: MNHNS and SASEGT. V lost 10 bases, J lost 7 bases, and 16 bases lay in between. CDR3 sequence: CAMGLRGGGELFF. The CDR3 DNA follows: TGTGCCATGGGACTCCGGGGTGGCGGGGAGCTGTTTTTT.

The sample holds a few counts of this clonotype. The V gene is TRBV7-3, the J gene TRBJ2-2; 7 bases agree with TRBD1. Germline CDR1 reads SGHTA; CDR2 reads FQGTGA. CDR3 length: 14 residues. V shed 5 bases, J shed 4 bases, and the junction held 4 bases outside the gene matches. CDR3: CASSAGTATGELFF. CDR3 nucleotide sequence: TGTGCCAGCAGCGCAGGGACAGCCACCGGGGAGCTGTTTTTT.